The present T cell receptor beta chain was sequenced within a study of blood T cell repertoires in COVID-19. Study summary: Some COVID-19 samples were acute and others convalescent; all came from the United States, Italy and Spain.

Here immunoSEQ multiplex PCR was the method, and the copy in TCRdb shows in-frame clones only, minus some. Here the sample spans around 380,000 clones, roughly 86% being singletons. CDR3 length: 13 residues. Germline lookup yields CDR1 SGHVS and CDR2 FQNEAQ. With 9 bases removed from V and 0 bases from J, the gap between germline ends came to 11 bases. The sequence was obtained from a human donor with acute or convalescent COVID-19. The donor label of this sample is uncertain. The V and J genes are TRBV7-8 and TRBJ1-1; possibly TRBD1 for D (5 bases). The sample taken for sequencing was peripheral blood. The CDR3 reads CASRRGVNTEAFF. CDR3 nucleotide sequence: TGTGCCAGTCGGCGGGGCGTGAACACTGAAGCTTTCTTT. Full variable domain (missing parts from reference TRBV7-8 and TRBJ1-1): GAGVSQSPRYKVAKRGQDVALRCDPISGHVSLFWYQQALGQGPEFLTYFQNEAQLDKSGLPSDRFFAERPEGSVSTLKIQRTQQEDSAVYLCASRRGVNTEAFFGQGTRLTVV.